Here is one T cell receptor beta chain with its context. This specimen belongs to a study of shared clonotypes between healthy human individuals. An assay was performed, and its level was deep. Every subset's genomic DNA went evenly onto several immunoSEQ plates. How the authors handled the data: Quality scores were absent from the junction-only immunoSEQ sequences, so filtering differed. TCRdb's copy holds only in-frame clones and misses some; the assay was immunoSEQ multiplex PCR. The DNA gave D and trimming, while V, J and clone size come from that table. In the table there are 2.5 million or so clones, around nine tenths of which are singletons. There are 16 residues in the CDR3. Germline loops: CDR1 MGHRA, CDR2 YSYEKL. The V gene lost 0 bases and the J gene lost 2 bases, with 12 bases spanning the gap.

The rearrangement joins TRBV4-1 to TRBJ2-3, with D perhaps TRBD2 (6 bases). The receptor's source is a man aged 18 to 30 in good health. Sequencing was done on a sample of naive CD4+ T cells sorted from blood. This sample's subset: CD45RA+ positively selected. The DNA of the CDR3 is TGCGCCAGCAGCCAAGATGGGGGGATTAACACAGATACGCAGTATTTT. It yields the protein CASSQDGGINTDTQYF.